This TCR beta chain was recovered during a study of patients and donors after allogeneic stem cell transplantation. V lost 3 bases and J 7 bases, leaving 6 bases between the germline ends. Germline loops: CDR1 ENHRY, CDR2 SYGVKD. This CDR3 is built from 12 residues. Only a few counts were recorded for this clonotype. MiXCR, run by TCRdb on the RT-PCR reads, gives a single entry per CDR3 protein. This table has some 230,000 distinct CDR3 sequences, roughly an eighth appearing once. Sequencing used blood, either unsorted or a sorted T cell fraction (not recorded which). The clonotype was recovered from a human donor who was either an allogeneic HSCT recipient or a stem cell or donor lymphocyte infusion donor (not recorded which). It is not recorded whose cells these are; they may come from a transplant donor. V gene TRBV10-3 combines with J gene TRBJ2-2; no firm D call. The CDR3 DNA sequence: TGTGCCATCAGTGAACCTTTCGGGGAGCTGTTTTTT. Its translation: CAISEPFGELFF.